These 2 T cell receptor beta chains were all obtained from the same sample, sequenced in a study of beta chain features in type 1 diabetes. The isolated RNA, all of it, was reverse transcribed, so expressed TCRB transcripts were what got sequenced. Here immunoSEQ multiplex PCR was the method, and the copy in TCRdb shows in-frame clones only, minus some. This sample has about 180,000 clones, with more than 10% found just once. The sequencing input was central memory CD4+ T cells from blood. Source of these receptors: a woman younger than 30 in good health.

This clone was seen a handful of times. The chain carries TRBV30 and TRBJ1-1; 8 bases agree with TRBD1. Trimming took 2 bases from V and 1 from J; bases not matched to a gene: 6. Germline assignment: CDR1 GTSNPN and CDR2 SVGIG (reference sequence). This CDR3 comprises 15 residues. In DNA form, the CDR3 reads TGTGCCTGGAGTCGGCAGGGGGCTGCGAACACTGAAGCTTTCTTT. It yields the protein CAWSRQGAANTEAFF.

This chain links TRBV11-3 with TRBJ2-5; D is unresolved. The CDR3 runs to 12 residues. CDR1 is SGHNT and CDR2 is YENEEA in the germline V gene. V lost 1 base, J lost 7 bases, and 7 bases lay in between. In DNA form, the CDR3 reads TGTGCCAGCAGCTTAGGGTCCGGGACCCAGTACTTC. Protein: CASSLGSGTQYF. The full variable domain, in which reference TRBV11-3 and TRBJ2-5 provide the parts outside the CDR3, is EAGVVQSPRYKIIEKKQPVAFWCNPISGHNTLYWYLQNLGQGPELLIRYENEEAVDDSQLPKDRFSAERLKGVDSTLKIQPAELGDSAVYLCASSLGSGTQYFGPGTRLLVL.